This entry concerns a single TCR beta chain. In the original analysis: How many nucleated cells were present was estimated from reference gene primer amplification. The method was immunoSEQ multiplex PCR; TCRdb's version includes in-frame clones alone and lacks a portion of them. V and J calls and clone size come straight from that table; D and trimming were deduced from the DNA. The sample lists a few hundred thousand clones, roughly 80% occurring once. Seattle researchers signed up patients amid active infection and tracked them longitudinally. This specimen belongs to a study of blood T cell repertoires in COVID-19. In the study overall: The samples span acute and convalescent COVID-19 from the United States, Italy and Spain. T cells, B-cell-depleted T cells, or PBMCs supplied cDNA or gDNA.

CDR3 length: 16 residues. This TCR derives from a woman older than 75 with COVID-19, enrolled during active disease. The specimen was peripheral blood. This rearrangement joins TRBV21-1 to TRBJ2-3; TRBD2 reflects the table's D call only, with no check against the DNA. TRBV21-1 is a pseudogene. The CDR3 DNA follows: TGTGCCAGCAGCAAAGCGCTGAGCGGGGGGGCGAATACGCAGTATTTT. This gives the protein CASSKALSGGANTQYF.